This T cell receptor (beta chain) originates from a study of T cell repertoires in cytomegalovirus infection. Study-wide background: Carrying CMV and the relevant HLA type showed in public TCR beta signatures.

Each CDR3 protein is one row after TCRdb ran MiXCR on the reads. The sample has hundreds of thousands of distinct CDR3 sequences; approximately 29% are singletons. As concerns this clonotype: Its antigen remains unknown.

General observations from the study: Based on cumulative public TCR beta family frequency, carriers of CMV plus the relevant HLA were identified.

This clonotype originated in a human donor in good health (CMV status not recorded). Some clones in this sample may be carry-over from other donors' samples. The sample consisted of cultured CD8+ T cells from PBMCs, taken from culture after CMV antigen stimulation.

CDR3 loop: CSTQKNTEAFF. The CDR3 DNA sequence: TGCAGCACCCAGAAGAACACTGAAGCTTTCTTT. The V and J genes are TRBV29-1 and TRBJ1-1; D remains ambiguous. This CDR3 is 11 amino acids long. The V gene's germline CDR1 is SQVTM and CDR2 ANQGSEA. V was trimmed by 8 bases and J by 1 base, leaving 8 bases between them.